The present entry profiles one T cell receptor (beta chain) with its context. This record comes from a study of blood T cell repertoires in COVID-19. The germline V and J ends were trimmed by 3 bases and 1 base, with 9 bases remaining between them. Germline-derived CDR1 and CDR2 are SGHAT and FQNNGV. This CDR3 is built from 15 residues. As handled by the study authors: Reference gene primer amplification in the assay estimated nucleated cell counts. Profiling relied on immunoSEQ multiplex PCR, and the TCRdb table lists in-frame clones only, not all of them. V, J and clone size are taken as reported in that table, and D and trimming were inferred from the DNA itself. The sample has 250,000 to 300,000 clones, 65% to 90% seen once.

The chain carries TRBV11-2 and TRBJ2-2; maybe TRBD1 (7 bases). The specimen sequenced was peripheral blood. The source of this sequence is a woman aged 55-69 years with active or convalescent COVID-19. The CDR3 loop is CASSFQGGNTGELFF. The CDR3 bases are TGTGCCAGCAGCTTTCAGGGGGGGAACACCGGGGAGCTGTTTTTT.